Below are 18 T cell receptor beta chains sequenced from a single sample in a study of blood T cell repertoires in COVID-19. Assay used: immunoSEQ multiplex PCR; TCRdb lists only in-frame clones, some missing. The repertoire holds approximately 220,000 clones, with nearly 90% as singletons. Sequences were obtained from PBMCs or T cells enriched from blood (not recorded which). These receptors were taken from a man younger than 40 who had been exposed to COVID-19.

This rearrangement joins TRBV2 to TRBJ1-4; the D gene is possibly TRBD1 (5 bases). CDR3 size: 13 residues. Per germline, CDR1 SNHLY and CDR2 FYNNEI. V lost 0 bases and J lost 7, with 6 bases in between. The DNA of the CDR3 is TGTGCCAGCAGTGAAGCAAGGGGTGAAAAACTGTTTTTT. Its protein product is CASSEARGEKLFF. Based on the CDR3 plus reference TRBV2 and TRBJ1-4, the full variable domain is EPEVTQTPSHQVTQMGQEVILRCVPISNHLYFYWYRQILGQKVEFLVSFYNNEISEKSEIFDDQFSVERPDGSNFTLKIRSTKLEDSAMYFCASSEARGEKLFFGSGTQLSVL.

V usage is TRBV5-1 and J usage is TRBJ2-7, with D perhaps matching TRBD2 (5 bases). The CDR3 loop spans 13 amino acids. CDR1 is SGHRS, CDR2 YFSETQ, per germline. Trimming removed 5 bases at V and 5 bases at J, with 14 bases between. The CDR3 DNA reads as TGCGCCAGCAGACTGGACTCGGGCCACGAGCAGTACTTC. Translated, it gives CASRLDSGHEQYF.

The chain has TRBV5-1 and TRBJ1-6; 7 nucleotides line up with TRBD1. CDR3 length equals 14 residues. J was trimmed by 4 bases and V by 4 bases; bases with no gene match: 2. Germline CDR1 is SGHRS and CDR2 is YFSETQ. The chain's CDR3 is CASSGGQYNSPLHF. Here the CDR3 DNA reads TGCGCCAGCAGCGGGGGACAGTATAATTCACCCCTCCACTTT.

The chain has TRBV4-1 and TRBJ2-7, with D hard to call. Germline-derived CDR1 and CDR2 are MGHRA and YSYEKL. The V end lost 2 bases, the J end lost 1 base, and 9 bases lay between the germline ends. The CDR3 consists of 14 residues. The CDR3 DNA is TGCGCCAGCAGCCAATGGGCAGATTCCTACGAGCAGTACTTC. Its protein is CASSQWADSYEQYF.

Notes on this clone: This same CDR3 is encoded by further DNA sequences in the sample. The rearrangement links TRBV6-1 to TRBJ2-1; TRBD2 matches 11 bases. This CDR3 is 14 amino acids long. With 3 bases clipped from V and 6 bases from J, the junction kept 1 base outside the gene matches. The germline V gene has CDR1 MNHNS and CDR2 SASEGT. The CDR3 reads CASSDSGGANEQFF. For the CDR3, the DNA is TGTGCCAGCAGTGATAGCGGGGGGGCCAATGAGCAGTTCTTC.

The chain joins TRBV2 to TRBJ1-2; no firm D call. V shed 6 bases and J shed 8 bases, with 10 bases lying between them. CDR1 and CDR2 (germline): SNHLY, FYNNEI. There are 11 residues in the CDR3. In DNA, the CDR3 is TGTGCCAGCAGCCTATTTATAGGCTACACCTTC. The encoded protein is CASSLFIGYTF.

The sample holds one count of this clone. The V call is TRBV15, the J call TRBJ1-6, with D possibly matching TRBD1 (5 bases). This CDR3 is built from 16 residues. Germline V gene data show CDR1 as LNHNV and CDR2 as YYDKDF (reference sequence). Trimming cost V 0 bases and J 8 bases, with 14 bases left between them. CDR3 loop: CATSRDLRGTDSPLHF. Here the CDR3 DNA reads TGTGCCACCAGCAGAGATCTGCGGGGGACGGATTCACCCCTCCACTTT.

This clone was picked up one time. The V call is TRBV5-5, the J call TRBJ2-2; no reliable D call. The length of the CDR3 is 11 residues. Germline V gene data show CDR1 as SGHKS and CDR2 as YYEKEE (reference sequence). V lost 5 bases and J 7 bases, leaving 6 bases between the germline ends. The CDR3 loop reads CASRVSGELFF. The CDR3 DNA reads TGTGCCAGCAGGGTGAGCGGGGAGCTGTTTTTT.

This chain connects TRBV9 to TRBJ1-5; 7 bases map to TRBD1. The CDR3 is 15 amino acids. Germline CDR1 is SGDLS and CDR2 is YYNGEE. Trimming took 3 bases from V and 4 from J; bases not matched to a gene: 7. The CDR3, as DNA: TGTGCCAGCAGCGCAACAGGGGTAGAGAATCAGCCCCAGCATTTT. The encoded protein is CASSATGVENQPQHF.

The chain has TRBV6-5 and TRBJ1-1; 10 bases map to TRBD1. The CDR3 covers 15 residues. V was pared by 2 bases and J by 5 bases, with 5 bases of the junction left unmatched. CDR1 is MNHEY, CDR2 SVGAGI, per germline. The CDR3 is CASSYPGQGGTEAFF. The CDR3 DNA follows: TGTGCCAGCAGTTACCCAGGACAGGGGGGGACTGAAGCTTTCTTT.

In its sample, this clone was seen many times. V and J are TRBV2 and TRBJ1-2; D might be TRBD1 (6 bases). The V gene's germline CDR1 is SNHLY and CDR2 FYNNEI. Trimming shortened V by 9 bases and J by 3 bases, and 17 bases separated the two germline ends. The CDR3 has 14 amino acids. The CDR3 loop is CARREGDFDYGYTF. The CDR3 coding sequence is TGTGCCAGAAGGGAGGGGGACTTCGACTATGGCTACACCTTC.

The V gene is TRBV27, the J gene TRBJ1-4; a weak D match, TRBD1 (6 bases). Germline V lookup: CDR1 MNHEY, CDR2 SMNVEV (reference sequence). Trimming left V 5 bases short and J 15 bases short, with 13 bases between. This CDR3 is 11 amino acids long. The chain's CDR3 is CASSTAGVLFF. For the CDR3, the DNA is TGTGCCAGCAGTACTGCAGGGGTTTTGTTTTTT.

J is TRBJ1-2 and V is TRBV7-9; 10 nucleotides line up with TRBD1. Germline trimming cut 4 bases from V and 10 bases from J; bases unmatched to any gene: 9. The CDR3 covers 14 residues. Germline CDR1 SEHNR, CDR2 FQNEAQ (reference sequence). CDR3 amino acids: CASSYWTGGEFYTF. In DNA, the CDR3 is TGTGCCAGCAGCTACTGGACAGGGGGGGAATTCTACACCTTC. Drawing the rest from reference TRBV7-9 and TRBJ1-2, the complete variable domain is DTGVSQNPRHKITKRGQNVTFRCDPISEHNRLYWYRQTLGQGPEFLTYFQNEAQLEKSRLLSDRFSAERPKGSFSTLEIQRTEQGDSAMYLCASSYWTGGEFYTFGSGTRLTVV.

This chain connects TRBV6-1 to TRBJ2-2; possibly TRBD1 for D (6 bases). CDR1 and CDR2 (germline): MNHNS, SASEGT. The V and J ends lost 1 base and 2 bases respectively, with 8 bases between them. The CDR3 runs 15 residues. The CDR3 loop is CASSEDRENTGELFF. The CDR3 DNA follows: TGTGCCAGCAGTGAAGACAGGGAAAACACCGGGGAGCTGTTTTTT.

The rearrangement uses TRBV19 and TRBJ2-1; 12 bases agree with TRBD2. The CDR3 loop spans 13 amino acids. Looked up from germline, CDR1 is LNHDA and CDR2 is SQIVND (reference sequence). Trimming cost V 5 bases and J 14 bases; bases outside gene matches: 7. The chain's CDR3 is CASSPLAGGREFF. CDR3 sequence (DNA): TGTGCCAGTAGTCCCCTAGCGGGGGGGCGGGAGTTCTTC.

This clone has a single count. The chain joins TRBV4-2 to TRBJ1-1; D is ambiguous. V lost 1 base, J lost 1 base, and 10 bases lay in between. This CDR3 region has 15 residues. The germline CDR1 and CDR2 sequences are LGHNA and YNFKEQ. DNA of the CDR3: TGTGCCAGCAGCCAAGTAGTGCAGGAGAACACTGAAGCTTTCTTT. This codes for CASSQVVQENTEAFF.

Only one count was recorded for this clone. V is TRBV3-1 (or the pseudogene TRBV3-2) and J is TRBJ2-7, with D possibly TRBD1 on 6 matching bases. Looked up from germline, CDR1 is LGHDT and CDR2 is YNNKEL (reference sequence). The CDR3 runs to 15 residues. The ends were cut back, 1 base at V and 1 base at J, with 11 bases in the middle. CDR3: CASSQVWTESYEQYF. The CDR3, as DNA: TGTGCCAGCAGCCAAGTGTGGACAGAGTCCTACGAGCAGTACTTC.

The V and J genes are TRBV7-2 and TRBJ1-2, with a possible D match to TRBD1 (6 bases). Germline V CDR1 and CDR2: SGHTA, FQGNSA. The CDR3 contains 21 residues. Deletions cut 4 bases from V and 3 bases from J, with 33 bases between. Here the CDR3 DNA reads TGTGCCAGCAGCTCAGCCCAAGGGGGGGGGCGGAGAGACAGAAAACACTATGGCTACACCTTC. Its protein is CASSSAQGGGRRDRKHYGYTF.